This T cell receptor (beta chain) is from a study of molecular identifiers for immune sequencing clone quantification. Naive CD8 libraries used about 19,000 to 1,000,000 sorted cells and 10%, 30% or 50% RNA. The V gene's germline CDR1 is SGHNT and CDR2 YYREEE (reference sequence). The ends lost 0 bases at V and 11 bases at J; junction bases unmatched: 18. This CDR3 has 17 amino acids. TCRdb re-analysed the PCR reads in MiXCR, keeping a single row per CDR3 protein. The table lists 550,000 to 750,000 distinct CDR3 sequences, roughly 21% of them singletons. The V and J genes are TRBV5-4 and TRBJ1-1; 8 nucleotides match TRBD1. The sample consisted of naive CD8+ T cells from blood, with Jurkat cell RNA spiked in. The subset is: FACS-sorted CD8+CD4-CCR7+CD45RA+ naive T cells. This clonotype originated in a human donor in good health. Some libraries in this study had Jurkat cell RNA spiked in. CDR3 loop: CASSLGRTGQIWDAAFF. The CDR3 nucleotides are TGTGCCAGCAGCTTGGGGCGGACAGGGCAGATTTGGGATGCGGCTTTCTTT. The full variable domain, rest sourced from reference TRBV5-4 and TRBJ1-1, is ETGVTQSPTHLIKTRGQQVTLRCSSQSGHNTVSWYQQALGQGPQFIFQYYREEENGRGNFPPRFSGLQFPNYSSELNVNALELDDSALYLCASSLGRTGQIWDAAFFGQGTRLTVV.